This T cell receptor (beta chain) was documented in a study of regulatory T cells in long-lasting Graves disease. In regard to this clonotype: Its antigen is currently unknown.

The CDR3 sequence is 15 residues long. Trimming removed 3 bases from V and 0 bases from J, with 13 bases in between. Germline assignment: CDR1 SGHDT and CDR2 YYEEEE. Study-level findings and limits: Repertoires from persistent disease leaned toward TRBV28, TRBJ1-2 and TRBJ2-5.

Arm-PCR of CDR3 regions and iRepertoire HTBI primers were the basis on which TCR beta libraries were built. TCRdb re-analysed the multiplex PCR reads in MiXCR, keeping a single row per CDR3 protein. The sample gives approximately 350,000 distinct CDR3 sequences, 15% to 20% of which show up once; about 19% is in the top ten. The time point here: newly diagnosed GD, antithyroid drugs for less than 3 months. Making the TCR library involved RNA that had been extracted from PBMCs. The guidelines of the American Thyroid Association were the basis for diagnosing Graves' disease. Peripheral blood, at roughly 9 milliliters, went into EDTA tubes. Another study also made use of these data, one on T cells in Graves' hyperthyroidism and ophthalmopathy. Per that study: The HTBI primer set served for first-round RT-PCR of the TCR CDR3.

The TCR comes from a woman aged 18 to 35 with Graves disease. The material sequenced was peripheral blood mononuclear cells (PBMCs), taken at new diagnosis, from a patient treated with antithyroid drugs. This chain connects TRBV5-6 to TRBJ2-7, with a tentative D call TRBD1 (5 bases). Here the CDR3 reads CASSSRVRASYEQYF. CDR3 sequence (DNA): TGTGCCAGCAGCTCCAGGGTAAGGGCCTCCTACGAGCAGTACTTC.